These 23 T cell receptor beta chains share one sample of origin, sequenced in a study of blood T cell repertoires in COVID-19. The method was immunoSEQ multiplex PCR; TCRdb's version includes in-frame clones alone and lacks a portion of them. The table shows a few hundred thousand clones, with 85% to 90% occurring only once. The material sequenced was PBMCs or T cells enriched from blood (not recorded which). The receptors here all came from a woman aged 25 to 45 who had recovered from COVID-19.

V gene TRBV13 combines with J gene TRBJ2-1; the D is unclear. Germline CDR1 reads PRHDT; CDR2 reads FYEKMQ (reference sequence). The ends were cut back, 0 bases at V and 10 bases at J, with 16 bases in the middle. The CDR3 contains 15 residues. The CDR3 reads CASSLGVAHVVEQFF. CDR3 in DNA: TGTGCCAGCAGCTTAGGGGTAGCACACGTCGTGGAGCAGTTCTTC.

The rearrangement joins TRBV30 to TRBJ2-7; TRBD2 matches at 8 bases. The CDR3 length is 15 residues. V dropped 1 base and J dropped 1; count of bases not matched to a gene: 6. The germline V gene encodes CDR1 GTSNPN and CDR2 SVGIG (reference sequence). CDR3: CAWSGGLGSSYEQYF. The CDR3 DNA reads as TGTGCCTGGAGTGGGGGACTAGGGAGTTCCTACGAGCAGTACTTC.

The J gene is TRBJ2-2, the V gene TRBV19, with a possible D match to TRBD1 (6 bases). In germline, CDR1 is LNHDA, CDR2 SQIVND (reference sequence). The CDR3 loop spans 14 amino acids. The V end was cut by 5 bases, the J end by 6 bases, with 13 bases between. The CDR3: CASSPGAGAGELFF. The CDR3 nucleotides read TGTGCCAGTAGTCCCGGGGCAGGGGCCGGGGAGCTGTTTTTT.

The chain employs TRBV7-5 and TRBJ1-2. TRBV7-5 is classified as a pseudogene. The CDR3 totals 18 residues. The CDR3 protein is CARSPEVRDFGCYYGYTF. For the CDR3, the DNA is TGTGCCAGAAGCCCAGAGGTCAGGGACTTCGGGTGCTACTATGGCTACACCTTC.

The chain combines TRBV15 with TRBJ1-1; tentatively, D is TRBD1 (5 bases). This CDR3 contains 13 residues. Germline CDR1 reads LNHNV; CDR2 reads YYDKDF (reference sequence). The V end was cut by 4 bases, the J end by 11 bases, with 17 bases between. The chain's CDR3 is CATSILRGQSAFF. CDR3 coding DNA: TGTGCCACCAGCATTTTAAGGGGCCAGTCTGCTTTCTTT.

The rearrangement uses TRBV3-1 (or the pseudogene TRBV3-2) and TRBJ2-2; 9 bases line up with TRBD1. V trimming: 6 bases; J trimming: 7 bases; junction bases outside the gene matches: 9. This CDR3 contains 15 residues. In germline, CDR1 is LGHDT, CDR2 YNNKEL (reference sequence). CDR3 sequence: CASRNLQGANGELFF. CDR3 DNA: TGTGCCAGCAGAAATCTACAGGGGGCTAACGGGGAGCTGTTTTTT.

The sample holds one count of this clone. J is TRBJ1-4 and V is TRBV19; D unclear. The V and J ends lost 9 bases and 6 bases respectively, with 14 bases between them. The CDR3 has 13 residues. Per germline, CDR1 LNHDA and CDR2 SQIVND (reference sequence). The CDR3 sequence is CASSRGVHEKLFF. In DNA, the CDR3 is TGTGCCAGCTCTCGCGGAGTACATGAAAAACTGTTTTTT.

V usage is TRBV10-3 and J usage is TRBJ2-7; no definite D call. The germline V gene encodes CDR1 ENHRY and CDR2 SYGVKD. The CDR3 has 14 amino acids. Trimming took 4 bases from V and 2 from J, leaving 12 bases between them. CDR3 region: CAISGPTPAYEQYF. DNA of the CDR3: TGTGCCATCAGTGGTCCAACACCCGCCTACGAGCAGTACTTC.

V usage is TRBV18 and J usage is TRBJ1-1; 10 bases agree with TRBD1. The CDR3 loop spans 15 amino acids. Germline CDR1 is KGHSH and CDR2 is LQKENI. J gave up 2 bases and V 7 bases, and 7 bases lay outside the gene matches. DNA for the CDR3: TGTGCCAGCTTGAGACAGGGGGCTTCAAACACTGAAGCTTTCTTT. Protein: CASLRQGASNTEAFF.

The rearrangement uses TRBV29-1 and TRBJ1-2; 7 nucleotides match TRBD1. Per the germline V gene, CDR1 is SQVTM and CDR2 is ANQGSEA. V trimming: 2 bases; J trimming: 7 bases; junction bases outside the gene matches: 4. The CDR3 totals 12 residues. CDR3 in amino acids: CSVERGLSGYTF. The CDR3 bases are TGCAGCGTTGAAAGGGGGCTAAGTGGCTACACCTTC.

V is TRBV3-1 (or the pseudogene TRBV3-2) and J is TRBJ1-3; TRBD1 matches 10 bases. There are 17 residues in the CDR3. Germline V lookup: CDR1 LGHDT, CDR2 YNNKEL (reference sequence). J lost 0 bases, V lost 6 bases, and 8 bases had no gene match. Written as DNA, the CDR3 is TGTGCCAGCAGTCGCCACGGGACAGGGGTCTCTGGAAACACCATATATTTT. It translates to CASSRHGTGVSGNTIYF.

The chain joins TRBV6-2 or TRBV6-3 to TRBJ1-2; 8 nucleotides agree with TRBD1. V lost 5 bases, J lost 3 bases, and 11 bases stayed unmatched. The length of the CDR3 is 16 residues. Looked up from germline, CDR1 is MNHEY and CDR2 is SVGEGT. CDR3 DNA: TGTGCCAGCAGTACCCCAAGGGACAGGACCCACTATGGCTACACCTTC. The encoded protein is CASSTPRDRTHYGYTF.

The J gene is TRBJ1-2, the V gene TRBV6-6; D is perhaps TRBD1 (6 bases). The CDR3 is 16 amino acids. Per germline, CDR1 MNHNY and CDR2 SVGAGI (reference sequence). Trimming shortened V by 7 bases and J by 5 bases, and 23 bases separated the two germline ends. The CDR3 here is CASNPLPSGESYGYTF. The DNA for the CDR3 is TGTGCCAGCAACCCCCTCCCCTCAGGGGAATCGTATGGCTACACCTTC.

The V and J genes are TRBV19 and TRBJ2-3, with 7 bases aligning to TRBD2. Unmatched junction bases numbered 5, after V lost 1 base and J lost 1 base. Germline lookup yields CDR1 LNHDA and CDR2 SQIVND (reference sequence). This CDR3 contains 16 residues. Written as DNA, the CDR3 is TGTGCCAGTAGTATAGTACGCGGGAGCCGCACAGATACGCAGTATTTT. Amino acids: CASSIVRGSRTDTQYF.

This clone was seen more than once but under ten times. The rearrangement joins TRBV5-6 to TRBJ1-1; the D gene is possibly TRBD1 (5 bases). V was trimmed by 2 bases and J by 5 bases, leaving 10 bases between them. CDR1 and CDR2 from the germline V gene are SGHDT and YYEEEE. The CDR3 has 13 amino acids. The CDR3 loop reads CASSFAGGTEAFF. CDR3 DNA: TGTGCCAGCAGCTTCGCGGGGGGTACTGAAGCTTTCTTT.

This chain connects TRBV29-1 to TRBJ1-1; TRBD1 aligns across 10 bases. Germline CDR1 is SQVTM and CDR2 is ANQGSEA. CDR3 length equals 12 residues. The trim removed 4 bases at V and 5 bases at J, leaving 1 base unmatched. CDR3: CSVGDRGTEAFF. The CDR3 DNA reads as TGCAGCGTTGGGGACAGGGGTACTGAAGCTTTCTTT.

The chain joins TRBV18 to TRBJ2-1; 8 nucleotides match TRBD2. After removal of 3 bases from V and 6 bases from J, the junction contained 7 bases not matched to a gene. CDR3 length equals 15 residues. Per the germline V gene, CDR1 is KGHSH and CDR2 is LQKENI. The CDR3 coding sequence is TGTGCCAGCTCACCCCTTAGCGGGACCTTCAATGAGCAGTTCTTC. This sequence encodes CASSPLSGTFNEQFF.

The chain has TRBV27 and TRBJ1-6, with D maybe TRBD1 (6 bases). The germline V gene encodes CDR1 MNHEY and CDR2 SMNVEV (reference sequence). The V end was cut by 2 bases, the J end by 8 bases, with 13 bases between. The CDR3 runs to 15 residues. The CDR3, as DNA: TGTGCCAGCAGTTTAGGGGCAGGGGAAGATTCACCCCTCCACTTT. Protein: CASSLGAGEDSPLHF.

This chain joins TRBV2 and TRBJ1-3; D may be TRBD1 (5 bases). The V end lost 4 bases, the J end lost 4 bases, and 5 bases lay between the germline ends. The CDR3 runs to 12 residues. Germline CDR1 reads SNHLY; CDR2 reads FYNNEI. CDR3 bases: TGTGCCAGCAGTGCAGGGGGAAACACCATATATTTT. Translation gives CASSAGGNTIYF. The whole variable domain, remainder taken from reference TRBV2 and TRBJ1-3, is EPEVTQTPSHQVTQMGQEVILRCVPISNHLYFYWYRQILGQKVEFLVSFYNNEISEKSEIFDDQFSVERPDGSNFTLKIRSTKLEDSAMYFCASSAGGNTIYFGEGSWLTVV.

The rearrangement uses TRBV3-1 (or the pseudogene TRBV3-2) and TRBJ1-2; D is uncertain. Deletions cut 0 bases from V and 4 bases from J, with 15 bases between. The CDR3 sequence is 16 residues long. CDR1 LGHDT and CDR2 YNNKEL come from the germline V gene (reference sequence). The CDR3 protein is CASSQDFGRWSYGYTF. The DNA for the CDR3 is TGTGCCAGCAGCCAAGACTTTGGGAGGTGGAGCTATGGCTACACCTTC.

This chain links TRBV11-2 with TRBJ1-6; 9 bases are a match to TRBD1. The CDR3 contains 15 residues. J lost 9 bases, V lost 10 bases, and 13 bases had no gene match. Per the germline V gene, CDR1 is SGHAT and CDR2 is FQNNGV. The CDR3 nucleotides are TGTGCCACCGGCCCCACCGGGACAGGGCCTTCACCCCTCCACTTT. Amino acids: CATGPTGTGPSPLHF.

The chain has TRBV7-3 and TRBJ2-5, with 9 bases fitting TRBD2. The V gene's germline CDR1 is SGHTA and CDR2 FQGTGA. The J segment lost 2 bases and the V segment lost 3 bases, leaving 4 bases of the junction unmatched. The CDR3 covers 15 residues. The CDR3: CASSLAGGWQETQYF. The CDR3 DNA reads TGTGCCAGCAGCTTGGCGGGAGGGTGGCAAGAGACCCAGTACTTC.

V gene TRBV5-1 combines with J gene TRBJ1-4, with 8 bases identical to TRBD1. Germline V gene data show CDR1 as SGHRS and CDR2 as YFSETQ. This CDR3 is built from 14 residues. Trimming at V came to 7 bases and at J to 0 bases, leaving 2 bases not matched to a gene. CDR3 in DNA: TGCGCCAGCGGGACAGGAGCAACTAATGAAAAACTGTTTTTT. Translating gives CASGTGATNEKLFF.